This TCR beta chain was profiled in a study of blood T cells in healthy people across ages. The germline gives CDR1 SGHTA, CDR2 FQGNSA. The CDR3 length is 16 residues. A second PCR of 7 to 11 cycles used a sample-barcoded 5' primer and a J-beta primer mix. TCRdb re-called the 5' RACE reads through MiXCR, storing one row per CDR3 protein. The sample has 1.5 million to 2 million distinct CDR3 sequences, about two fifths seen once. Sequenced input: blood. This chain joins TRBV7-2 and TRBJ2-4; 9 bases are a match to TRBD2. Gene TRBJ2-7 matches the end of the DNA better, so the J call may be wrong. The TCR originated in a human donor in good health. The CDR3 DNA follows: TGTGCCAGCAGCTTAGGTTCTGCGGGGGGGGGCTACGAGCAGTACTTC. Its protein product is CASSLGSAGGGYEQYF.